The clone carrying this T cell receptor (beta chain) was observed a few times. Its antigen is unidentified. Known numbers of the T cell clone KT2 were added to PBMC. A range of KT2-to-PBMC ratios was made using fixed PBMC numbers. The germline CDR1 and CDR2 sequences are LGHDT and YNNKEL (reference sequence). J lost 6 bases, V lost 6 bases, and 5 bases had no gene match. The CDR3 runs 15 residues. A single-stranded UMI oligo with SP2 sequence was ligated to cDNA 3' ends. An equimolar mix of RC1.1 and RC1.2 primed the beta chain across TRBC1 and TRBC2. TCRdb re-called the UMI-ligation and nested PCR reads with MiXCR, one entry per CDR3 protein. The sample yields approximately 57,000 distinct CDR3 sequences, around an eighth seen once. The data were taken from a study of quantifying T cell responses using KT2 cells. Whole-study context: Reverse transcription used primers in the TCR alpha and beta constant regions. Under optimum conditions, T4 ligation efficiency was estimated at more than 10%.

Findings and limits, study-wide: Input KT2 cell number predicted KT2 alpha and beta sequence counts linearly over several orders of magnitude.

This rearrangement joins TRBV3-1 to TRBJ2-2; 12 nucleotides agree with TRBD2. Sequenced input: PBMCs spiked with cells of the T cell clone KT2. The receptor was derived from a human donor. CDR3 coding DNA: TGTGCCAGCAGTCGACTAGCGGGAGCCCCCGGGGAGCTGTTTTTT. Encoded protein: CASSRLAGAPGELFF.